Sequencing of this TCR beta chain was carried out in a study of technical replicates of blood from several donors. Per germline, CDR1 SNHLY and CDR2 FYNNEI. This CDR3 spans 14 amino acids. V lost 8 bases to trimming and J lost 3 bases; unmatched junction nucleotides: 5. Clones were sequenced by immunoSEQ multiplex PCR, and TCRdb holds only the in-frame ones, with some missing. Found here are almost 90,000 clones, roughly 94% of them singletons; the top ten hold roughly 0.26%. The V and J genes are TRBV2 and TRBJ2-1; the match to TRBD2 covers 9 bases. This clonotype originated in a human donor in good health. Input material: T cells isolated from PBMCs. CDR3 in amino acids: CASSGLALYNEQFF. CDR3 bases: TGTGCCAGCTCGGGACTAGCTCTCTACAATGAGCAGTTCTTC.